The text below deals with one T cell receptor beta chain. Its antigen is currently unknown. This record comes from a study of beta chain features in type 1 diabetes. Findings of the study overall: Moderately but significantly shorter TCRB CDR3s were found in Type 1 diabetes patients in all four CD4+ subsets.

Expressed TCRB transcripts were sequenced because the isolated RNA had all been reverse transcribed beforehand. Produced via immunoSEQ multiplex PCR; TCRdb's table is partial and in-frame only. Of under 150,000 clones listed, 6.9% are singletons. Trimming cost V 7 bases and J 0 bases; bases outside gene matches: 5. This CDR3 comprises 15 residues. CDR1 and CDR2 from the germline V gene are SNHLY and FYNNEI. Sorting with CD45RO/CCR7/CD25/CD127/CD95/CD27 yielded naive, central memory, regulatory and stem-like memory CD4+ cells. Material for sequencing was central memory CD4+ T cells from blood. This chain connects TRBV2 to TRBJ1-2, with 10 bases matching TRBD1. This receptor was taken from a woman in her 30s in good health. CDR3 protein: CASTGQGTPNYGYTF. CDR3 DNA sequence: TGTGCCAGCACGGGACAGGGGACTCCTAACTATGGCTACACCTTC.